The 30 T cell receptor beta chains below were found in one sample sequenced in a study of T cell responses to AZD1222 COVID-19 vaccine. Using immunoSEQ multiplex PCR, the repertoire was profiled, and TCRdb retains in-frame clones only, with some absent. Counted here are approximately 140,000 clones, 90% occurring once; the ten biggest clones make up about 3.4%. The sequencing used peripheral blood, collected on day 0 of AZD1222 vaccination. Every receptor here comes from an adult in good health.

This clone was seen a single time. This chain connects TRBV7-9 to TRBJ2-5; possibly TRBD2 for D (6 bases). CDR3 size: 16 residues. Looked up from germline, CDR1 is SEHNR and CDR2 is FQNEAQ (reference sequence). V shed 1 base and J shed 0 bases, with 12 bases lying between them. CDR3 DNA sequence: TGTGCCAGCAGCTTAGATCCCGGGGGTTACCAAGAGACCCAGTACTTC. Translation gives CASSLDPGGYQETQYF.

This chain joins TRBV19 and TRBJ2-2; D possibly corresponds to TRBD2 (5 bases). This CDR3 is 15 amino acids long. In germline, CDR1 is LNHDA, CDR2 SQIVND (reference sequence). V was clipped by 3 bases and J by 2 bases, with 10 bases between them. CDR3: CASSIFLANTGELFF. As DNA, the CDR3 is TGTGCCAGTAGTATTTTCCTAGCTAACACCGGGGAGCTGTTTTTT.

The chain carries TRBV4-3 and TRBJ1-2; D is ambiguous. The CDR3 covers 15 residues. The germline CDR1 and CDR2 sequences are LGHNA and YSLEER. The V gene lost 0 bases and the J gene lost 2 bases, with 10 bases spanning the gap. CDR3 amino acids: CASSQDLRVNYGYTF. CDR3 bases: TGCGCCAGCAGCCAAGATCTACGGGTAAACTATGGCTACACCTTC.

J is TRBJ1-1 and V is TRBV11-3; D is unresolved. Trimming stripped 5 bases from V and 1 base from J, with 17 bases between. The CDR3 sequence is 16 residues long. Germline V lookup: CDR1 SGHNT, CDR2 YENEEA. The CDR3: CASSKGPGVGNTEAFF. CDR3 coding DNA: TGTGCCAGCAGCAAAGGGCCTGGAGTGGGGAACACTGAAGCTTTCTTT.

This clone was seen more than once but under ten times. The CDR3 loop reads CASGTLADNEQFF. CDR3 nucleotide sequence: TGCGCCAGCGGGACCCTAGCGGACAATGAGCAGTTCTTC. J is TRBJ2-1 and V is TRBV5-1; 7 nucleotides agree with TRBD2. V lost 7 bases, J lost 5 bases, and 6 bases stayed unmatched. CDR1 is SGHRS and CDR2 is YFSETQ in the germline V gene. The CDR3 has 13 residues.

This chain connects TRBV5-1 to TRBJ1-5; D is possibly TRBD1 (5 bases). This CDR3 contains 16 residues. V was shortened by 4 bases and J by 0 bases, with 14 bases between the two germline ends. Germline CDR1 is SGHRS and CDR2 is YFSETQ. The CDR3 DNA sequence: TGCGCCAGCAGCAGGTGGGGAGGGGATAGCAATCAGCCCCAGCATTTT. It encodes CASSRWGGDSNQPQHF.

The rearrangement uses TRBV11-2 and TRBJ1-5; the match to TRBD1 covers 10 bases. Germline CDR1 and CDR2: SGHAT and FQNNGV. This CDR3 has 14 amino acids. Germline trimming cut 5 bases from V and 2 bases from J; bases unmatched to any gene: 0. The CDR3 protein is CASSGTGGNQPQHF. The CDR3 DNA reads TGTGCCAGCAGCGGGACAGGGGGCAATCAGCCCCAGCATTTT. Drawing the rest from reference TRBV11-2 and TRBJ1-5, the complete variable domain is EAGVAQSPRYKIIEKRQSVAFWCNPISGHATLYWYQQILGQGPKLLIQFQNNGVVDDSQLPKDRFSAERLKGVDSTLKIQPAKLEDSAVYLCASSGTGGNQPQHFGDGTRLSIL.

The chain combines TRBV4-1 with TRBJ1-1; D is unresolved. Trimming took 4 bases from V and 0 from J, leaving 6 bases between them. Germline V gene sequence: CDR1 MGHRA, CDR2 YSYEKL. The CDR3 totals 13 residues. In DNA, the CDR3 is TGCGCCAGCAGCCTCCGGGTGAACACTGAAGCTTTCTTT. This codes for CASSLRVNTEAFF.

The genes are TRBV7-2 and TRBJ1-2, with D maybe TRBD1 (5 bases). Germline loops: CDR1 SGHTA, CDR2 FQGNSA. The CDR3 consists of 15 residues. V was shortened by 6 bases and J by 8 bases, with 22 bases between the two germline ends. The CDR3 spells CASREGALRGYGYTF. The CDR3 region has the DNA TGTGCCAGCAGAGAGGGCGCCCTGCGGGGCTACGGCTACACCTTC.

The chain employs TRBV7-2 and TRBJ2-7; D not certain. Germline CDR1 SGHTA, CDR2 FQGNSA. The CDR3 totals 14 residues. V was trimmed by 5 bases and J by 3 bases, leaving 14 bases between them. DNA for the CDR3: TGTGCCAGCAGCCGCGCCGACTTCGACTACGAGCAGTACTTC. Translated: CASSRADFDYEQYF. Together with reference TRBV7-2 and TRBJ2-7, the CDR3 gives the full variable domain: GAGVSQSPSNKVTEKGKDVELRCDPISGHTALYWYRQSLGQGLEFLIYFQGNSAPDKSGLPSDRFSAERTGGSVSTLTIQRTQQEDSAVYLCASSRADFDYEQYFGPGTRLTVT.

This chain links TRBV5-1 with TRBJ1-3, with a tentative D call TRBD1 (6 bases). Germline CDR1 SGHRS, CDR2 YFSETQ. With 2 bases removed from V and 3 bases from J, the gap between germline ends came to 18 bases. CDR3 length: 17 amino acids. The CDR3 DNA reads TGCGCCAGCAGCTTCGGGACAATGGGTCAGAGTGGAAACACCATATATTTT. Its protein product is CASSFGTMGQSGNTIYF.

This clone was observed a single time. The V and J genes are TRBV4-2 and TRBJ2-3, with unresolved D. The CDR3 extends over 11 amino acids. Trimming cost V 4 bases and J 5 bases, with 4 bases left between them. The germline V gene encodes CDR1 LGHNA and CDR2 YNFKEQ. The CDR3 DNA reads as TGTGCCAGCAGCCTGGGAGATACGCAGTATTTT. Translating it yields CASSLGDTQYF.

The chain couples TRBV7-9 to TRBJ1-1; D is ambiguous. Germline lookup yields CDR1 SEHNR and CDR2 FQNEAQ (reference sequence). The CDR3 runs to 12 residues. Trimming took off 1 base at V and 8 bases at J, with 8 bases between the two ends. The CDR3 sequence is CASSLVRGEAFF. The CDR3 DNA is TGTGCCAGCAGCTTAGTTCGGGGAGAAGCTTTCTTT.

This clone was seen more than once but under ten times. The chain is built from TRBV12-1 and TRBJ1-6; the D call TRBD1 from the table was never checked on the DNA. TRBV12-1 counts as a pseudogene. The CDR3 has 19 amino acids. In DNA, the CDR3 is TGTGCCAGCAGCTTTGGGGGCACAGGGGAGGTAGGCTATAATTCACCCCTCCACTTT. Encoded protein: CASSFGGTGEVGYNSPLHF.

The chain couples TRBV6-5 to TRBJ2-7, with no clear D. Trimming removed 5 bases from V and 2 bases from J, with 13 bases in between. This CDR3 has 14 amino acids. Germline V lookup: CDR1 MNHEY, CDR2 SVGAGI. This CDR3 is CASSTGLVPYEQYF. Written as DNA, the CDR3 is TGTGCCAGCAGTACCGGGCTGGTCCCCTACGAGCAGTACTTC.

The CDR3 region is CACRRAGGYEQFF. DNA for the CDR3: TGTGCCTGCAGACGGGCCGGGGGCTATGAGCAGTTCTTC. This rearrangement joins TRBV10-3 to TRBJ2-1, with D perhaps being TRBD1 or TRBD2 (6 bases each). V dropped 11 bases and J dropped 8 bases, with 19 bases sitting between them. CDR1 is ENHRY and CDR2 is SYGVKD in the germline V gene. The CDR3 extends over 13 amino acids.

V is TRBV11-3 and J is TRBJ2-3, with a possible D match to TRBD1 (6 bases). The germline CDR1 and CDR2 sequences are SGHNT and YENEEA. This CDR3 is 13 amino acids long. V lost 5 bases and J lost 6, with 12 bases in between. Written as DNA, the CDR3 is TGTGCCAGCAGCGCAGGGGTTCGGGATACGCAGTATTTT. This gives the protein CASSAGVRDTQYF.

The chain combines TRBV4-3 with TRBJ1-1, with 7 bases that match TRBD1. Germline values: CDR1 LGHNA, CDR2 YSLEER. V was pared by 9 bases and J by 0 bases, with 4 bases of the junction left unmatched. This CDR3 is built from 13 residues. The CDR3 nucleotides read TGCGCCAGTAACAGGGGCCTGAACACTGAAGCTTTCTTT. Protein sequence: CASNRGLNTEAFF.

The chain carries TRBV4-2 and TRBJ2-5, with D possibly being TRBD2 (5 bases). Trimming shortened V by 2 bases and J by 5 bases, and 18 bases separated the two germline ends. The CDR3 spans 16 residues. Looked up from germline, CDR1 is LGHNA and CDR2 is YNFKEQ. CDR3 in amino acids: CASSQLDGVAPETQYF. CDR3 DNA: TGTGCCAGCAGCCAATTGGATGGGGTAGCGCCGGAGACCCAGTACTTC.

This clone has more than one count but fewer than ten. The chain couples TRBV27 to TRBJ1-3, with 7 bases aligning to TRBD1. The CDR3 extends over 16 amino acids. V shed 3 bases and J 0 bases; nucleotides not matched to a gene: 5. The germline gives CDR1 MNHEY, CDR2 SMNVEV (reference sequence). The CDR3 protein is CASSLTGLSSGNTIYF. CDR3 coding DNA: TGTGCCAGCAGTTTGACAGGGTTGAGCTCTGGAAACACCATATATTTT.

This chain links TRBV27 with TRBJ1-5; a weak D match, TRBD1 (6 bases). The CDR3 is 15 amino acids. The germline V gene has CDR1 MNHEY and CDR2 SMNVEV (reference sequence). Trimming left V 6 bases short and J 3 bases short, with 15 bases between. The CDR3 here is CASSPVGQHNQPQHF. Written as DNA, the CDR3 is TGTGCCAGCAGCCCGGTCGGACAGCACAATCAGCCCCAGCATTTT.

The rearrangement links TRBV30 to TRBJ1-4; 8 positions match TRBD1. The CDR3 is made up of 14 amino acids. Per the germline V gene, CDR1 is GTSNPN and CDR2 is SVGIG (reference sequence). Unmatched junction bases numbered 5, after V lost 0 bases and J lost 8 bases. DNA for the CDR3: TGTGCCTGGAGTGTAAGACAGGGGTACGAAAAACTGTTTTTT. Its protein product is CAWSVRQGYEKLFF.

The chain carries TRBV19 and TRBJ2-7; TRBD2 aligns across 7 bases. Trimming took 7 bases from V and 4 from J; bases not matched to a gene: 13. The CDR3 runs to 15 residues. Germline lookup yields CDR1 LNHDA and CDR2 SQIVND (reference sequence). CDR3 residues: CASTTGGRATYEQYF. The CDR3 DNA reads TGTGCCAGTACTACGGGAGGCAGGGCCACGTACGAGCAGTACTTC.

The rearrangement joins TRBV5-1 to TRBJ2-7, with TRBD1 matching over 7 bases. Germline-derived CDR1 and CDR2 are SGHRS and YFSETQ. The CDR3 runs 15 residues. The ends lost 1 base at V and 2 bases at J; junction bases unmatched: 6. The CDR3: CASSLNTGAAYEQYF. The CDR3 DNA reads as TGCGCCAGCAGCTTGAATACAGGGGCCGCCTACGAGCAGTACTTC.

V usage is TRBV6-5 and J usage is TRBJ1-1; TRBD1 matches 9 bases. The trim removed 7 bases at V and 4 bases at J, leaving 4 bases unmatched. The CDR3 runs 13 residues. The germline CDR1 and CDR2 sequences are MNHEY and SVGAGI. The CDR3: CASKQGATTEAFF. CDR3 DNA sequence: TGTGCCAGCAAACAGGGGGCGACCACTGAAGCTTTCTTT.

The chain couples TRBV3-1 (or the pseudogene TRBV3-2) to TRBJ1-2; possible D gene TRBD1, 5 bases. V lost 3 bases, J lost 4 bases, and 18 bases lay in between. The length of the CDR3 is 16 residues. Germline CDR1 is LGHDT and CDR2 is YNNKEL (reference sequence). This CDR3 is CASSHAGTVETYGYTF. DNA for the CDR3: TGTGCCAGCAGCCACGCCGGGACGGTGGAGACCTATGGCTACACCTTC.

This sequence joins TRBV5-6 and TRBJ1-2; D remains ambiguous. The V and J ends lost 1 base and 4 bases respectively, with 5 bases between them. CDR1 is SGHDT and CDR2 is YYEEEE in the germline V gene. The CDR3 runs to 12 residues. The CDR3 here is CASSLLSYGYTF. The CDR3 nucleotides are TGTGCCAGCAGCTTGTTGAGCTATGGCTACACCTTC. Based on the CDR3 plus reference TRBV5-6 and TRBJ1-2, the full variable domain is DAGVTQSPTHLIKTRGQQVTLRCSPKSGHDTVSWYQQALGQGPQFIFQYYEEEERQRGNFPDRFSGHQFPNYSSELNVNALLLGDSALYLCASSLLSYGYTFGSGTRLTVV.

This chain uses TRBV19 with TRBJ1-4, with TRBD1 as a possible D gene (5 bases). The V end was cut by 0 bases, the J end by 7 bases, with 12 bases between. The CDR3 runs to 15 residues. Per germline, CDR1 LNHDA and CDR2 SQIVND (reference sequence). The CDR3 reads CASSIDLPQGEKLFF. The CDR3, as DNA: TGTGCCAGTAGTATAGATCTCCCCCAGGGTGAAAAACTGTTTTTT.

The rearrangement joins TRBV7-8 to TRBJ2-2; tentative D call: TRBD1 (5 bases). V lost 5 bases, J lost 10 bases, and 17 bases lay in between. The CDR3 consists of 14 residues. From germline, CDR1 is SGHVS and CDR2 FQNEAQ. The CDR3 spells CASSQVQAYVELFF. DNA of the CDR3: TGTGCCAGCAGCCAAGTACAGGCCTACGTGGAGCTGTTTTTT.

The V call is TRBV29-1, the J call TRBJ2-5, with a tentative D call TRBD2 (6 bases). The V gene lost 7 bases and the J gene lost 5 bases, with 17 bases spanning the gap. The CDR3 runs to 13 residues. The V gene's germline CDR1 is SQVTM and CDR2 ANQGSEA. As DNA, the CDR3 is TGCAGCGCCGGAAGAGGGAGGTCGGAGACCCAGTACTTC. Its protein is CSAGRGRSETQYF. Complete variable domain (other parts from reference TRBV29-1 and TRBJ2-5): SAVISQKPSRDICQRGTSLTIQCQVDSQVTMMFWYRQQPGQSLTLIATANQGSEATYESGFVIDKFPISRPNLTFSTLTVSNMSPEDSSIYLCSAGRGRSETQYFGPGTRLLVL.